The 32 T cell receptor beta chains listed next were all sequenced from one sample in a study of T cells in Graves' hyperthyroidism and ophthalmopathy. TCR beta CDR3 sequences were amplified from RNA transcripts. The HTBI primer set drove a first-round RT-PCR of the TCR CDR3. TCRdb re-analysed the multiplex PCR reads in MiXCR, keeping a single row per CDR3 protein. The sample lists 200,000 or so distinct CDR3 sequences; about a sixth were seen once. The sequencing sample was made of blood. The source of these receptors is a woman aged 45-60 years with Graves' hyperthyroidism.

The rearrangement links TRBV7-2 to TRBJ2-1, with D possibly matching TRBD1 (6 bases). Trimming removed 5 bases at V and 10 bases at J, with 12 bases between. Germline values: CDR1 SGHTA, CDR2 FQGNSA. CDR3 length: 12 amino acids. CDR3 DNA: TGTGCCAGCAGCCGACCGGGACAAGAGCAGTTCTTC. It encodes CASSRPGQEQFF.

This clonotype was seen ten or more times. This sequence joins TRBV12-3 or TRBV12-4 and TRBJ2-7; unclear D gene. V was shortened by 6 bases and J by 4 bases, with 16 bases between the two germline ends. This CDR3 has 14 residues. The CDR3 DNA reads as TGTGCCAGCAGCTCCTCGTTAATAAGGTACGAGCAGTACTTC. It encodes CASSSSLIRYEQYF.

This clonotype was detected a few times. V and J are TRBV7-2 and TRBJ2-1; no reliable D call. CDR3 length: 14 amino acids. CDR1 and CDR2 (germline): SGHTA, FQGNSA. V lost 5 bases and J 6 bases, leaving 14 bases between the germline ends. Here the CDR3 reads CASSTLVAINEQFF. The CDR3 DNA sequence: TGTGCCAGCAGCACCCTAGTGGCTATCAATGAGCAGTTCTTC.

This clonotype was recorded at least ten times. The CDR3 bases are TGTGCCGGCGGCAGGCCTAGCACAGATACGCAGTATTTT. It encodes CAGGRPSTDTQYF. This chain uses TRBV12-3 or TRBV12-4 with TRBJ2-3; D remains ambiguous. The CDR3 totals 13 residues. V was pared by 11 bases and J by 0 bases, with 12 bases between.

The sample holds a few counts of this clonotype. The rearrangement uses TRBV18 and TRBJ2-2; the D is unclear. Germline V lookup: CDR1 KGHSH, CDR2 LQKENI. The CDR3 loop spans 14 amino acids. The V end was cut by 2 bases, the J end by 2 bases, with 6 bases between. The CDR3 region is CASSPMKNTGELFF. The CDR3 DNA reads as TGTGCCAGCTCACCAATGAAAAACACCGGGGAGCTGTTTTTT.

Ten or more counts support this clonotype. V and J are TRBV7-8 and TRBJ2-7; D unresolved. Trimming took off 2 bases at V and 1 base at J, with 15 bases between the two ends. This CDR3 region has 16 residues. Looked up from germline, CDR1 is SGHVS and CDR2 is FQNEAQ. CDR3 amino acids: CASSLHLYLGSYEQYF. CDR3 sequence (DNA): TGTGCCAGCAGCTTACACTTATATTTAGGATCCTACGAGCAGTACTTC.

This clonotype was seen repeatedly, ten times or more. CDR3 amino acids: CASSLDPASGSLWNEQFF. The CDR3 nucleotides are TGTGCCAGCAGTTTAGATCCGGCTAGCGGGAGTTTGTGGAATGAGCAGTTCTTC. The chain couples TRBV28 to TRBJ2-1; TRBD2 matches 10 bases. Germline CDR1 MDHEN, CDR2 SYDVKM. Trimming at V came to 2 bases and at J to 7 bases, leaving 14 bases not matched to a gene. The CDR3 contains 18 residues.

This chain uses TRBV13 with TRBJ2-3; 9 bases fit TRBD1. This CDR3 region has 15 residues. Trimming removed 4 bases from V and 3 bases from J; junction bases left unmatched: 5. From germline, CDR1 is PRHDT and CDR2 FYEKMQ (reference sequence). The CDR3 DNA follows: TGTGCCAGCAGCTCACAGGGGGCGCCGACAGATACGCAGTATTTT. This encodes CASSSQGAPTDTQYF. The whole variable domain, remainder taken from reference TRBV13 and TRBJ2-3, is AAGVIQSPRHLIKEKRETATLKCYPIPRHDTVYWYQQGPGQDPQFLISFYEKMQSDKGSIPDRFSAQQFSDYHSELNMSSLELGDSALYFCASSSQGAPTDTQYFGPGTRLTVL.

This clonotype was seen many times. The chain has TRBV28 and TRBJ2-7, with TRBD1 identical over 7 bases. J gave up 3 bases and V 4 bases, and 9 bases lay outside the gene matches. The germline gives CDR1 MDHEN, CDR2 SYDVKM. This CDR3 has 15 residues. CDR3 bases: TGTGCCAGCAGTTCTAGGTCTGCAGGGGGCTACGAGCAGTACTTC. As protein: CASSSRSAGGYEQYF. Together with reference TRBV28 and TRBJ2-7, the CDR3 gives the full variable domain: DVKVTQSSRYLVKRTGEKVFLECVQDMDHENMFWYRQDPGLGLRLIYFSYDVKMKEKGDIPEGYSVSREKKERFSLILESASTNQTSMYLCASSSRSAGGYEQYFGPGTRLTVT.

This clonotype was found many times. CDR3 sequence reads: CASSLEIAGSTDTQYF. As DNA, the CDR3 is TGCGCCAGCAGCTTGGAAATAGCGGGAAGCACAGATACGCAGTATTTT. The genes are TRBV5-1 and TRBJ2-3, with 8 positions matching TRBD2. Looked up from germline, CDR1 is SGHRS and CDR2 is YFSETQ. V gave up 0 bases and J gave up 0 bases; unmatched junction bases: 3. CDR3 size: 16 residues.

Many counts were recorded for this clonotype. V is TRBV6-4 and J is TRBJ2-3, with 11 bases that match TRBD2. V shed 4 bases and J 0 bases; nucleotides not matched to a gene: 3. This CDR3 comprises 16 residues. The germline V gene encodes CDR1 MRHNA and CDR2 SNTAGT. As DNA, the CDR3 is TGTGCCAGCAGTGCACTAGCGGGGGAAAGCACAGATACGCAGTATTTT. It is translated as CASSALAGESTDTQYF.

This clonotype has at least ten counts. This rearrangement joins TRBV2 to TRBJ2-3, with 7 bases fitting TRBD2. From germline, CDR1 is SNHLY and CDR2 FYNNEI. The ends lost 8 bases at V and 0 bases at J; junction bases unmatched: 5. The length of the CDR3 is 14 residues. Written as DNA, the CDR3 is TGTGCCAGCGTAACGGGGGGTAGCACAGATACGCAGTATTTT. Protein sequence: CASVTGGSTDTQYF.

This clonotype was seen ten or more times. The V call is TRBV20-1, the J call TRBJ2-5; 7 nucleotides agree with TRBD2. From germline, CDR1 is DFQATT and CDR2 SNEGSKA (reference sequence). This CDR3 has 17 amino acids. The J segment lost 2 bases and the V segment lost 0 bases, leaving 12 bases of the junction unmatched. CDR3 sequence (DNA): TGCAGTGCTAGAGATATGAGATCTAGCGGTCTACAAGAGACCCAGTACTTC. Protein sequence: CSARDMRSSGLQETQYF.

The CDR3 bases are TGTGCCAGCAGCTTAGGACTAGCGGGAGGGTCTGGGCGCTACAATGAGCAGTTCTTC. Translation gives CASSLGLAGGSGRYNEQFF. The V call is TRBV7-6, the J call TRBJ2-1; 14 bases are a match to TRBD2. The CDR3 extends over 19 amino acids. V lost 1 base to trimming and J lost 3 bases; unmatched junction nucleotides: 8. From germline, CDR1 is SGHVS and CDR2 FNYEAQ.

This clonotype showed up many times. The chain has TRBV27 and TRBJ2-3, with D possibly matching TRBD2 (7 bases). This CDR3 is 15 amino acids long. Germline V gene sequence: CDR1 MNHEY, CDR2 SMNVEV (reference sequence). Deletions cut 2 bases from V and 2 bases from J, with 11 bases between. CDR3 amino acids: CASSLRGRVTDTQYF. The CDR3 DNA reads as TGTGCCAGCAGTTTAAGGGGGAGGGTCACAGATACGCAGTATTTT.

At least ten counts were recorded for this clonotype. The CDR3 here is CSARISGPQETQYF. CDR3 coding DNA: TGCAGTGCTAGGATTAGCGGGCCCCAAGAGACCCAGTACTTC. The chain couples TRBV20-1 to TRBJ2-5, with 7 bases lining up with TRBD2. CDR3 length: 14 residues. CDR1 DFQATT and CDR2 SNEGSKA come from the germline V gene (reference sequence). Unmatched junction bases numbered 5, after V lost 3 bases and J lost 1 base.

The chain recombines TRBV7-9 with TRBJ2-7; 15 bases map to TRBD2. The ends lost 5 bases at V and 0 bases at J; junction bases unmatched: 8. The CDR3 extends over 18 amino acids. The germline V gene has CDR1 SEHNR and CDR2 FQNEAQ (reference sequence). CDR3: CASSPPGLAGGSSYEQYF. The CDR3, as DNA: TGTGCCAGCAGCCCACCGGGACTAGCGGGAGGTTCCTCCTACGAGCAGTACTTC.

The table lists this clonotype with many counts. V is TRBV6-1 and J is TRBJ2-5, with D unresolved. CDR3 length equals 13 residues. Per germline, CDR1 MNHNS and CDR2 SASEGT. V lost 2 bases, J lost 7 bases, and 11 bases lay in between. For the CDR3, the DNA is TGTGCCAGCAGTGAACGGGTCCCAGGGACCCAGTACTTC. It encodes CASSERVPGTQYF.

This clonotype was recorded many times. The chain employs TRBV29-1 and TRBJ2-3, with TRBD2 as a possible D gene (6 bases). The CDR3 contains 14 residues. Trimming shortened V by 5 bases and J by 1 base, and 13 bases separated the two germline ends. The V gene's germline CDR1 is SQVTM and CDR2 ANQGSEA. Here the CDR3 reads CSVRVGGRTDTQYF. The CDR3 region has the DNA TGCAGCGTTCGAGTGGGAGGTCGCACAGATACGCAGTATTTT.

The gene calls are TRBV2 and TRBJ2-7; D is perhaps TRBD1 or TRBD2 (5 bases each). CDR3 length equals 15 residues. The germline CDR1 and CDR2 sequences are SNHLY and FYNNEI. Trimming took off 7 bases at V and 0 bases at J, with 16 bases between the two ends. The DNA of the CDR3 is TGTGCCAGCACCACCCGGGACGGTAGCTCCTACGAGCAGTACTTC. Translation gives CASTTRDGSSYEQYF.

The V and J genes are TRBV18 and TRBJ2-3; D ambiguous. The germline V and J ends were trimmed by 2 bases and 4 bases, with 4 bases remaining between them. Germline V gene sequence: CDR1 KGHSH, CDR2 LQKENI. CDR3 length equals 12 residues. This chain's CDR3 is CASSPWADTQYF. CDR3 in DNA: TGTGCCAGCTCACCATGGGCAGATACGCAGTATTTT.

This clonotype has ten or more counts. This chain links TRBV4-1 with TRBJ2-3; 8 bases line up with TRBD1. This CDR3 contains 14 residues. Per germline, CDR1 MGHRA and CDR2 YSYEKL. J gave up 5 bases and V 3 bases, and 4 bases lay outside the gene matches. The CDR3, as DNA: TGCGCCAGCAGCCAGCAGGGGGCGGGAGATACGCAGTATTTT. Encoded protein: CASSQQGAGDTQYF.

This sequence joins TRBV2 and TRBJ2-1; TRBD1 is a possible D gene (6 bases). From germline, CDR1 is SNHLY and CDR2 FYNNEI. V was pared by 11 bases and J by 1 base, with 27 bases between. The CDR3 has 18 residues. The CDR3 loop reads CALQRGMAPAQSYNEQFF. In DNA, the CDR3 is TGTGCCCTCCAAAGGGGGATGGCCCCCGCTCAATCCTACAATGAGCAGTTCTTC.

This clonotype was counted ten times or more. CDR3 nucleotide sequence: TGTGCCAGCAGCTCTACGGGACTAGAAACTTACGAGCAGTACTTC. Its protein product is CASSSTGLETYEQYF. The rearrangement joins TRBV7-9 to TRBJ2-7; 8 bases are shared with TRBD2. Trimming took 4 bases from V and 4 from J; bases not matched to a gene: 9. Germline V CDR1 and CDR2: SEHNR, FQNEAQ (reference sequence). The CDR3 length is 15 residues.

This clonotype has a count of ten or more. This chain links TRBV20-1 with TRBJ2-5, with TRBD2 matching over 8 bases. Germline V gene lookup returns CDR1 DFQATT and CDR2 SNEGSKA (reference sequence). Trimming cost V 5 bases and J 4 bases; bases outside gene matches: 15. The CDR3 length is 16 residues. Written as DNA, the CDR3 is TGCAGTGCTGCGATTTGGACTAGCCTTATGGGAGAGACCCAGTACTTC. It specifies CSAAIWTSLMGETQYF.

The chain has TRBV27 and TRBJ2-2, with D perhaps TRBD1 (6 bases). CDR1 MNHEY and CDR2 SMNVEV come from the germline V gene (reference sequence). V was shortened by 4 bases and J by 7 bases, with 16 bases between the two germline ends. The CDR3 runs to 15 residues. The CDR3 bases are TGTGCCAGCAGTTGGGACAACGCAAACCACGGGGAGCTGTTTTTT. Translated, it gives CASSWDNANHGELFF.

The sample holds a few counts of this clonotype. This chain connects TRBV18 to TRBJ1-3; no firm D call. Trimming removed 1 base at V and 2 bases at J, with 9 bases between. The CDR3 runs to 15 residues. Germline V gives CDR1 KGHSH, CDR2 LQKENI. The CDR3 is CASSPLDVAGNTIYF. The CDR3 nucleotides read TGTGCCAGCTCACCACTCGATGTTGCTGGAAACACCATATATTTT.

This clonotype was seen many times. V usage is TRBV27 and J usage is TRBJ2-7, with 14 positions matching TRBD2. CDR1 and CDR2 (germline): MNHEY, SMNVEV (reference sequence). The ends lost 5 bases at V and 5 bases at J; junction bases unmatched: 8. This CDR3 is 16 amino acids long. CDR3 DNA sequence: TGTGCCAGCAGTCCGAGGACTAGCGGGAGGATTCACGAGCAGTACTTC. As protein: CASSPRTSGRIHEQYF.

For this clonotype: This may be a read error: a much more frequent sequence differs by one nucleotide. CDR3 DNA sequence: TGTGCCAGCAACCACGGGGGGTTCCAGGAGACCCAGTTCTTC. It yields the protein CASNHGGFQETQFF. This rearrangement joins TRBV2 to TRBJ2-5, with 7 bases lining up with TRBD2. The DNA end favors TRBJ2-1, so the J call may be wrong. This CDR3 region has 14 residues. CDR1 is SNHLY and CDR2 is FYNNEI in the germline V gene.

The J gene is TRBJ1-4, the V gene TRBV15; weak D call: TRBD1 (5 bases). The CDR3 length is 17 residues. V lost 2 bases, J lost 2 bases, and 15 bases lay in between. Germline CDR1 and CDR2: LNHNV and YYDKDF (reference sequence). The CDR3 DNA reads as TGTGCCACCAGCAGACTCCCGCAGGGCCGGACTAATGAAAAACTGTTTTTT. This sequence encodes CATSRLPQGRTNEKLFF.

This clonotype was observed at least ten times. The chain uses TRBV20-1 and TRBJ1-2; D gene unclear. Germline V gene sequence: CDR1 DFQATT, CDR2 SNEGSKA (reference sequence). CDR3 size: 15 residues. V was pared by 5 bases and J by 4 bases, with 20 bases between. The CDR3 region has the DNA TGCAGTGCTCAAGAGGTGCGGCAGTCCACCTATGGCTACACCTTC. This gives the protein CSAQEVRQSTYGYTF.

This chain connects TRBV30 to TRBJ2-2, with no clear D. This CDR3 is built from 13 residues. Germline values: CDR1 GTSNPN, CDR2 SVGIG (reference sequence). The germline V and J ends were trimmed by 4 bases and 4 bases, with 10 bases remaining between them. CDR3 coding DNA: TGTGCCTGGACTCACCTTGGCACCGGGGAGCTGTTTTTT. Translated, it gives CAWTHLGTGELFF.